The next 26 T cell receptor beta chains were all read from a single sample in a study of blood T cells in healthy people across ages. PCR was performed a second time for about 7 to 12 cycles using a sample-barcoded 5' primer and a J-beta primer mix. Via MiXCR, TCRdb re-called the 5' RACE reads, giving one row per CDR3 protein. In the table there are about 1.1 million distinct CDR3 sequences, approximately 38% of which are singletons. The source material was blood. Receptors originate from a man between 18 and 35 years old in good health.

This chain joins TRBV9 and TRBJ1-6; 11 nucleotides align to TRBD1. This CDR3 has 16 amino acids. V was clipped by 3 bases and J by 8 bases; unmatched bases: 7. Germline lookup yields CDR1 SGDLS and CDR2 YYNGEE. The CDR3 DNA reads TGTGCCAGCAGCGATACCGGGACAGGGGGTTATTCACCCCTCCACTTT. It encodes CASSDTGTGGYSPLHF.

The CDR3 spells CASSLNRGEKLFF. The CDR3, as DNA: TGTGCCAGCAGCCTTAACAGGGGTGAAAAACTGTTTTTT. V is TRBV7-2 and J is TRBJ1-4; 7 positions agree with TRBD1. This CDR3 has 13 residues. V shed 5 bases, J shed 7 bases, and the junction held 4 bases outside the gene matches. CDR1 and CDR2 (germline): SGHTA, FQGNSA.

A remark on this clonotype: At one boundary the junction diverges from the germline segment, which might be a read error. This chain uses TRBV4-2 with TRBJ2-4; 8 nucleotides align to TRBD2. Germline values: CDR1 LGHNA, CDR2 YNFKEQ. The CDR3 has 15 residues. CDR3 in amino acids: CASNQEAGVKNIQYF. DNA for the CDR3: TGTGCCAGCAACCAAGAAGCGGGGGTCAAAAACATTCAGTACTTC.

The rearrangement links TRBV18 to TRBJ1-1; the D is unclear. Germline CDR1 reads KGHSH; CDR2 reads LQKENI. The CDR3 loop spans 13 amino acids. Trimming left V 2 bases short and J 11 bases short, with 15 bases between. CDR3 amino acids: CASSPGTGLEAFF. The CDR3 DNA sequence: TGTGCCAGCTCACCAGGTACTGGGCTGGAGGCTTTCTTT.

This clonotype appeared many times. This chain connects TRBV20-1 to TRBJ2-3, with 9 positions matching TRBD1. With 0 bases clipped from V and 8 bases from J, the junction kept 9 bases outside the gene matches. The CDR3 is made up of 15 amino acids. Germline lookup yields CDR1 DFQATT and CDR2 SNEGSKA (reference sequence). In DNA, the CDR3 is TGCAGTGCTAGAGAACCCGGGACAGGGCAGAGTACGCAGTATTTT. It is translated as CSAREPGTGQSTQYF.

This rearrangement joins TRBV4-2 to TRBJ2-1; unclear D gene. V lost 4 bases, J lost 2 bases, and 12 bases lay in between. Germline CDR1 reads LGHNA; CDR2 reads YNFKEQ. This CDR3 region has 15 residues. CDR3: CASSPGRLTYNEQFF. Written as DNA, the CDR3 is TGTGCCAGCAGCCCAGGACGCTTAACCTACAATGAGCAGTTCTTC.

The genes are TRBV6-1 and TRBJ1-5; D gene ambiguous. V dropped 1 base and J dropped 6 bases, with 10 bases sitting between them. In germline, CDR1 is MNHNS, CDR2 SASEGT. The CDR3 is 14 residues long. The CDR3 loop is CASSEVGWIQPQHF. The CDR3 nucleotides are TGTGCCAGCAGTGAAGTTGGGTGGATTCAGCCCCAGCATTTT.

In this sample, this clonotype turned up a few times. This chain joins TRBV4-2 and TRBJ1-2; 8 bases agree with TRBD1. This CDR3 is 14 amino acids long. V shed 1 base and J 4 bases; nucleotides not matched to a gene: 2. CDR1 and CDR2 (germline): LGHNA, YNFKEQ. CDR3 residues: CASSQGTGSYGYTF. CDR3 DNA sequence: TGTGCCAGCAGCCAAGGGACAGGGAGCTATGGCTACACCTTC.

This clonotype was observed a few times. The chain employs TRBV6-5 and TRBJ2-3; no clear D gene. Germline V gene lookup returns CDR1 MNHEY and CDR2 SVGAGI. The CDR3 has 15 amino acids. V gave up 0 bases and J gave up 3 bases, with 10 bases separating them. The CDR3 region is CASSYSAVRTDTQYF. For the CDR3, the DNA is TGTGCCAGCAGTTACTCCGCGGTCCGGACAGATACGCAGTATTTT.

This chain connects TRBV13 to TRBJ2-5; D call uncertain. The CDR3 covers 14 residues. CDR1 is PRHDT and CDR2 is FYEKMQ in the germline V gene (reference sequence). Trimming left V 8 bases short and J 5 bases short, with 18 bases between. CDR3 in amino acids: CASRSILVDETQYF. The CDR3 DNA is TGTGCCAGCCGCTCTATTCTGGTTGACGAGACCCAGTACTTC.

The chain uses TRBV12-3 or TRBV12-4 and TRBJ2-5, with 7 bases aligning to TRBD2. There are 19 residues in the CDR3. J gave up 2 bases and V 6 bases, and 21 bases lay outside the gene matches. CDR3 sequence (DNA): TGTGCCAGCAGCCCCACCGAAAACCCCGGGAGGTTTCGGCAAGAGACCCAGTACTTC. Protein sequence: CASSPTENPGRFRQETQYF.

V is TRBV6-6 and J is TRBJ2-3; D call uncertain. The CDR3 loop spans 13 amino acids. CDR1 is MNHNY, CDR2 SVGAGI, per germline (reference sequence). Trimming left V 6 bases short and J 1 base short, with 8 bases between. CDR3 residues: CASSTSRTDTQYF. As DNA, the CDR3 is TGTGCCAGCAGCACCTCCCGCACAGATACGCAGTATTTT.

For this clonotype: The junction and the germline gene differ at one end; a read error may be behind it. The chain couples TRBV20-1 to TRBJ1-5, with D unresolved. Germline CDR1 reads DFQATT; CDR2 reads SNEGSKA (reference sequence). This CDR3 has 15 amino acids. The CDR3 DNA follows: TGCAGTGCTAGATGGGTGGAGGGAGGCAATCAGCCTCAGCATTTT. This gives the protein CSARWVEGGNQPQHF.

V usage is TRBV9 and J usage is TRBJ2-1; D gene unclear. The CDR3 covers 15 residues. Germline assignment: CDR1 SGDLS and CDR2 YYNGEE. V lost 0 bases and J lost 6, with 13 bases in between. The CDR3: CASSVADNPGNEQFF. CDR3 bases: TGTGCCAGCAGCGTAGCTGACAACCCCGGCAATGAGCAGTTCTTC.

This clonotype was counted once. The chain employs TRBV4-1 and TRBJ2-2; no clear D. The ends were cut back, 0 bases at V and 7 bases at J, with 9 bases in the middle. The germline V gene encodes CDR1 MGHRA and CDR2 YSYEKL. The CDR3 length is 14 residues. The CDR3 is CASSQDQVNGELFF. In nucleotides, the CDR3 is TGCGCCAGCAGCCAAGATCAGGTTAACGGGGAGCTGTTTTTT.

Regarding this clonotype: It may be a read error: a sequence one base away is much more abundant. The rearrangement joins TRBV7-2 to TRBJ2-5; tentative D call: TRBD2 (5 bases). Trimming shortened V by 1 base and J by 11 bases, and 17 bases separated the two germline ends. The CDR3 extends over 14 amino acids. Germline CDR1 is SGHTA and CDR2 is FQGNSA. For the CDR3, the DNA is TGTGCCAGCAGCTTAGATCCTAGCTTTGAGGAGCAGTACTTC. Translating gives CASSLDPSFEEQYF. Looking up the rest from reference TRBV7-2 and TRBJ2-5 gives the full variable domain: GAGVSQSPSNKVTEKGKDVELRCDPISGHTALYWYRQSLGQGLEFLIYFQGNSAPDKSGLPSDRFSAERTGGSVSTLTIQRTQQEDSAVYLCASSLDPSFEEQYFGPGTRLLVL.

This clonotype was seen more than once but under ten times. V is TRBV20-1 and J is TRBJ1-4; perhaps TRBD1 as D (5 bases). The germline gives CDR1 DFQATT, CDR2 SNEGSKA (reference sequence). The germline V and J ends were trimmed by 5 bases and 7 bases, with 20 bases remaining between them. This CDR3 has 15 residues. In nucleotides, the CDR3 is TGCAGTGCTTTAAAAGAGTTATCGAGGGGTGAAAAACTGTTTTTT. Residues: CSALKELSRGEKLFF.

There are many counts of this clonotype. The V gene is TRBV7-2, the J gene TRBJ2-7; possible D gene TRBD2, 5 bases. The V gene's germline CDR1 is SGHTA and CDR2 FQGNSA. The CDR3 has 13 residues. Trimming stripped 6 bases from V and 3 bases from J, with 12 bases between. The CDR3 coding sequence is TGTGCCAGCAGTTTATCGGGGAGCTACGAGCAGTACTTC. Translated, it gives CASSLSGSYEQYF.

The chain carries TRBV9 and TRBJ2-6, with D possibly matching TRBD1 (5 bases). In germline, CDR1 is SGDLS, CDR2 YYNGEE. The CDR3 contains 18 residues. V lost 3 bases to trimming and J lost 0 bases, with 16 bases between them. The CDR3 coding sequence is TGTGCCAGCAGCGCCCACTTACAGGCGAACTCTGGGGCCAACGTCCTGACTTTC. Translating it yields CASSAHLQANSGANVLTF.

The chain employs TRBV5-1 and TRBJ1-1; the D gene is possibly TRBD1 (6 bases). Germline CDR1 is SGHRS and CDR2 is YFSETQ. Trimming shortened V by 4 bases and J by 0 bases, and 13 bases separated the two germline ends. The CDR3 has 15 amino acids. The CDR3 is CASSLTAGVNTEAFF. The CDR3 DNA reads as TGCGCCAGCAGCCTCACGGCAGGGGTGAACACTGAAGCTTTCTTT.

This clonotype was detected ten times or more. J is TRBJ1-2 and V is TRBV12-3 or TRBV12-4, with D possibly TRBD1 on 5 matching bases. Trimming pared 3 bases from V and 0 bases from J, leaving 11 bases between. The CDR3 runs to 15 residues. The CDR3 coding sequence is TGTGCCAGCAGTTTGGACACTAACTCTAACTATGGCTACACCTTC. This sequence encodes CASSLDTNSNYGYTF.

This clonotype was seen ten or more times. V and J are TRBV7-2 and TRBJ1-2, with D uncertain. Germline V gene sequence: CDR1 SGHTA, CDR2 FQGNSA. The CDR3 contains 13 residues. V was pared by 5 bases and J by 0 bases, with 7 bases between. The CDR3 DNA is TGTGCCAGCAGCAGGCCCTCTAACTATGGCTACACCTTC. Encoded protein: CASSRPSNYGYTF.

Concerning this clonotype: A junction boundary mismatches the germline segment, possibly from a read error. V and J are TRBV4-1 and TRBJ2-3; 8 nucleotides align to TRBD2. The CDR3 is 16 amino acids. Germline V gene sequence: CDR1 MGHRA, CDR2 YSYEKL. This CDR3 reads CASSPELAASTDTRYF. The CDR3 nucleotides are TGCGCCAGCAGCCCGGAACTAGCGGCTAGCACAGATACGCGGTATTTT.

This clonotype was observed a few times. A read error may explain this, as a much larger clone is one base away. The chain links TRBV10-3 to TRBJ1-1; the match to TRBD1 covers 7 bases. J lost 0 bases, V lost 0 bases, and 1 base had no gene match. Germline V lookup: CDR1 ENHRY, CDR2 SYGVKD. The CDR3 runs to 15 residues. Written as DNA, the CDR3 is TGTGCCATCAGTGAGTCAGGGGGCTTGAACACTGAAGCTTTCTTT. Its protein is CAISESGGLNTEAFF.

This chain uses TRBV20-1 with TRBJ2-7, with unresolved D. In germline, CDR1 is DFQATT, CDR2 SNEGSKA (reference sequence). Trimming removed 3 bases at V and 2 bases at J, with 8 bases between. The CDR3 is made up of 12 amino acids. The CDR3 DNA is TGCAGTGCTAGTCGCAACCCCTACGAGCAGTACTTC. Protein product: CSASRNPYEQYF.

Concerning this clonotype itself: A much larger clonotype is one base distant, so this may be a read error. This chain joins TRBV13 and TRBJ2-3, with D uncertain. Germline loops: CDR1 PRHDT, CDR2 FYEKMQ (reference sequence). V lost 5 bases, J lost 0 bases, and 12 bases lay in between. The CDR3 has 15 amino acids. CDR3 coding DNA: TGTGCCAGCAGCCGCGGCAAGGGAAGCACAGATACGCAGTATTTT. Translated: CASSRGKGSTDTQYF. Filled out from reference TRBV13 and TRBJ2-3, the complete variable domain reads AAGVIQSPRHLIKEKRETATLKCYPIPRHDTVYWYQQGPGQDPQFLISFYEKMQSDKGSIPDRFSAQQFSDYHSELNMSSLELGDSALYFCASSRGKGSTDTQYFGPGTRLTVL.